Presented here are 20 T cell receptor beta chains from one specimen sequenced in a study of blood T cell repertoires in COVID-19. Profiled with immunoSEQ multiplex PCR; TCRdb holds only in-frame clones, not every one. The table has some 180,000 clones, 80% to 90% seen once; the top ten hold approximately 10%. Sequencing was done on a sample of peripheral blood. These receptors were collected from a woman between 40 and 55 years old with COVID-19, enrolled during active disease.

The chain combines TRBV28 with TRBJ2-4; D might be TRBD1 (6 bases). The germline gives CDR1 MDHEN, CDR2 SYDVKM. V shed 5 bases and J shed 0 bases, with 11 bases lying between them. This CDR3 spans 15 amino acids. CDR3 protein: CASSETGLAKNIQYF. The CDR3 DNA is TGTGCCAGCAGTGAAACAGGGCTAGCCAAAAACATTCAGTACTTC. Full variable domain (outside the CDR3, taken from reference TRBV28 and TRBJ2-4): DVKVTQSSRYLVKRTGEKVFLECVQDMDHENMFWYRQDPGLGLRLIYFSYDVKMKEKGDIPEGYSVSREKKERFSLILESASTNQTSMYLCASSETGLAKNIQYFGAGTRLSVL.

The V gene is TRBV4-1, the J gene TRBJ2-1; possible D gene TRBD1, 5 bases. In germline, CDR1 is MGHRA, CDR2 YSYEKL. This CDR3 contains 15 residues. The ends were cut back, 2 bases at V and 3 bases at J, with 11 bases in the middle. CDR3 DNA sequence: TGCGCCAGCAGCCAATCAAGGGGCGGCTACAATGAGCAGTTCTTC. Protein sequence: CASSQSRGGYNEQFF.

The chain couples TRBV15 to TRBJ1-5, with TRBD1 matching 8 bases. From germline, CDR1 is LNHNV and CDR2 YYDKDF (reference sequence). There are 17 residues in the CDR3. The trim removed 3 bases at V and 3 bases at J, leaving 10 bases unmatched. The CDR3 coding sequence is TGTGCCACCAGCAGGCTAGACAGGGGCCTAATCAATCAGCCCCAGCATTTT. Protein sequence: CATSRLDRGLINQPQHF.

The chain joins TRBV20-1 to TRBJ1-3; D is uncertain. Per the germline V gene, CDR1 is DFQATT and CDR2 is SNEGSKA (reference sequence). The length of the CDR3 is 15 residues. The germline V and J ends were trimmed by 3 bases and 0 bases, with 12 bases remaining between them. Written as DNA, the CDR3 is TGCAGTGCTAGTGTAGGTTGGAGCTCTGGAAACACCATATATTTT. This codes for CSASVGWSSGNTIYF.

The genes are TRBV4-1 and TRBJ2-1; 7 bases agree with TRBD2. The CDR3 runs 14 residues. V dropped 2 bases and J dropped 9; count of bases not matched to a gene: 7. The V gene's germline CDR1 is MGHRA and CDR2 YSYEKL. CDR3 protein: CASSQLSGGGEQFF. In nucleotides, the CDR3 is TGCGCCAGCAGCCAATTATCGGGAGGCGGTGAGCAGTTCTTC.

V usage is TRBV28 and J usage is TRBJ2-2, with D tentatively TRBD2 (5 bases). The V gene's germline CDR1 is MDHEN and CDR2 SYDVKM. With 4 bases removed from V and 1 base from J, the gap between germline ends came to 7 bases. The CDR3 consists of 14 residues. This CDR3 reads CASSSGKNTGELFF. CDR3 DNA: TGTGCCAGCAGTTCCGGGAAGAACACCGGGGAGCTGTTTTTT.

This clone was seen repeatedly, ten times or more. The V gene is TRBV7-9, the J gene TRBJ2-3; 7 bases line up with TRBD2. The CDR3 runs 15 residues. CDR1 is SEHNR and CDR2 is FQNEAQ in the germline V gene (reference sequence). With V trimmed by 3 bases and J by 4 bases, 7 bases remained unmatched. The CDR3: CASSFRLGRADTQYF. The CDR3 DNA sequence: TGTGCCAGCAGCTTTCGTTTGGGGAGGGCAGATACGCAGTATTTT.

The chain employs TRBV6-4 and TRBJ2-1; 8 nucleotides match TRBD1. This CDR3 comprises 13 residues. Germline V CDR1 and CDR2: MRHNA, SNTAGT. Trimming removed 4 bases from V and 8 bases from J; junction bases left unmatched: 4. DNA for the CDR3: TGTGCCAGCAGTGTAAGACAGGGGTATGAGCAGTTCTTC. This translates into CASSVRQGYEQFF.

The gene calls are TRBV4-1 and TRBJ1-2; D gene uncertain. The V end was cut by 1 base, the J end by 8 bases, with 8 bases between. CDR1 and CDR2 from the germline V gene are MGHRA and YSYEKL. The CDR3 loop spans 12 amino acids. The CDR3 sequence: CASSQGHSGYTF. Here the CDR3 DNA reads TGCGCCAGCAGCCAAGGGCATTCAGGCTACACCTTC.

The rearrangement uses TRBV19 and TRBJ1-6, with 11 bases matching TRBD1. The CDR3 covers 15 residues. From germline, CDR1 is LNHDA and CDR2 SQIVND (reference sequence). J gave up 7 bases and V 7 bases, and 6 bases lay outside the gene matches. The CDR3 region is CASTPRDRGNSPLHF. The CDR3 nucleotides read TGTGCCAGTACTCCCCGGGACAGGGGGAATTCACCCCTCCACTTT. The complete variable domain, with remaining parts taken from reference TRBV19 and TRBJ1-6, reads DGGITQSPKYLFRKEGQNVTLSCEQNLNHDAMYWYRQDPGQGLRLIYYSQIVNDFQKGDIAEGYSVSREKKESFPLTVTSAQKNPTAFYLCASTPRDRGNSPLHFGNGTRLTVT.

The J gene is TRBJ2-7, the V gene TRBV19; TRBD1 matches at 8 bases. The V gene end was trimmed by 2 bases and the J gene end by 3 bases; junction bases not matched to a gene: 6. The germline gives CDR1 LNHDA, CDR2 SQIVND (reference sequence). The CDR3 totals 15 residues. For the CDR3, the DNA is TGTGCCAGTAGTATATCGGGCAGGGGGCTCTACGAGCAGTACTTC. As protein: CASSISGRGLYEQYF.

This rearrangement joins TRBV3-1 (or the pseudogene TRBV3-2) to TRBJ1-1; a possible D gene is TRBD1 (5 bases). CDR1 LGHDT and CDR2 YNNKEL come from the germline V gene (reference sequence). This CDR3 region has 13 residues. Trimming left V 1 base short and J 5 bases short, with 8 bases between. The CDR3 nucleotides are TGTGCCAGCAGCCAAGTGGGGGGAACTGAAGCTTTCTTT. Encoded protein: CASSQVGGTEAFF.

The gene calls are TRBV5-1 and TRBJ2-1; 14 bases align to TRBD2. The V gene's germline CDR1 is SGHRS and CDR2 YFSETQ. Germline trimming cut 4 bases from V and 9 bases from J; bases unmatched to any gene: 9. This CDR3 region has 16 residues. The CDR3 spells CASSRGTSGSRAEQFF. The DNA for the CDR3 is TGCGCCAGCAGCCGCGGGACTAGCGGGAGTAGAGCTGAGCAGTTCTTC.

This clone was detected only a few times. The genes are TRBV28 and TRBJ2-7; 10 nucleotides line up with TRBD2. CDR3 length equals 15 residues. The V segment lost 5 bases and the J segment 0 bases; nucleotides outside the gene matches: 4. Germline loops: CDR1 MDHEN, CDR2 SYDVKM. The CDR3 loop is CASSPGTSDSYEQYF. In DNA, the CDR3 is TGTGCCAGCAGTCCAGGGACTAGCGACTCCTACGAGCAGTACTTC.

By proportion, this clone is medium-sized. V and J are TRBV28 and TRBJ1-1; 7 bases are a match to TRBD1. This CDR3 has 14 residues. Germline-derived CDR1 and CDR2 are MDHEN and SYDVKM. The V gene end was trimmed by 10 bases and the J gene end by 3 bases; junction bases not matched to a gene: 11. This CDR3 reads CAIPWPGQDTEAFF. CDR3 bases: TGTGCCATCCCCTGGCCCGGACAGGACACTGAAGCTTTCTTT. The whole variable domain, remainder taken from reference TRBV28 and TRBJ1-1, is DVKVTQSSRYLVKRTGEKVFLECVQDMDHENMFWYRQDPGLGLRLIYFSYDVKMKEKGDIPEGYSVSREKKERFSLILESASTNQTSMYLCAIPWPGQDTEAFFGQGTRLTVV.

The V gene is TRBV4-1, the J gene TRBJ1-5; unclear D gene. The CDR3 length is 13 residues. Trimming pared 0 bases from V and 5 bases from J, leaving 5 bases between. Germline V gene data show CDR1 as MGHRA and CDR2 as YSYEKL. The CDR3 sequence is CASSQEPDQPQHF. CDR3 nucleotide sequence: TGCGCCAGCAGCCAAGAGCCAGATCAGCCCCAGCATTTT.

A single count supports this clone. The V gene is TRBV5-6, the J gene TRBJ1-6; TRBD1 might be the D (5 bases). Looked up from germline, CDR1 is SGHDT and CDR2 is YYEEEE. The CDR3 is 15 residues long. Trimming cost V 2 bases and J 6 bases, with 12 bases left between them. The CDR3 loop is CASSFMGRANSPLHF. Written as DNA, the CDR3 is TGTGCCAGCAGCTTCATGGGCAGGGCTAATTCACCCCTCCACTTT.

V and J are TRBV28 and TRBJ2-3, with TRBD1 matching over 7 bases. Trimming at V came to 4 bases and at J to 3 bases, leaving 7 bases not matched to a gene. The CDR3 is made up of 15 amino acids. Germline loops: CDR1 MDHEN, CDR2 SYDVKM. CDR3: CASSYRGGRTDTQYF. The CDR3 coding sequence is TGTGCCAGCAGTTACAGGGGTGGTCGTACAGATACGCAGTATTTT.

The chain carries TRBV3-1 (or the pseudogene TRBV3-2) and TRBJ1-4, with unresolved D. V lost 6 bases to trimming and J lost 4 bases, with 15 bases between them. The CDR3 is 15 amino acids. Germline loops: CDR1 LGHDT, CDR2 YNNKEL (reference sequence). This CDR3 reads CASRAGKVINEKLFF. In DNA form, the CDR3 reads TGTGCCAGCAGAGCCGGGAAAGTCATTAATGAAAAACTGTTTTTT.

The rearrangement links TRBV18 to TRBJ1-3, with 8 bases lining up with TRBD1. The CDR3 runs 17 residues. Germline loops: CDR1 KGHSH, CDR2 LQKENI. The junction had 10 bases not matched to a gene; V was cut back by 3 bases and J by 3 bases. The CDR3 loop is CASSPSTGQGFGNTIYF. The CDR3 region has the DNA TGTGCCAGCTCACCCTCTACCGGACAGGGCTTTGGAAACACCATATATTTT. The full variable domain, completed using reference TRBV18 and TRBJ1-3, is NAGVMQNPRHLVRRRGQEARLRCSPMKGHSHVYWYRQLPEEGLKFMVYLQKENIIDESGMPKERFSAEFPKEGPSILRIQQVVRGDSAAYFCASSPSTGQGFGNTIYFGEGSWLTVV.